Detailed here is one TCR beta chain. An end of the junction differs from the germline gene, which may be a read error. These data belong to a study of T cell changes during pregnancy in multiple sclerosis. Clones were read by immunoSEQ multiplex PCR, and TCRdb kept only the in-frame ones, dropping some. The sample includes about 27,000 clones, roughly nine tenths of them seen just once. The V gene's germline CDR1 is SGHRS and CDR2 YFSETQ. This CDR3 has 15 amino acids. The source of this sequence is a female donor with multiple sclerosis, enrolled in a pregnancy study. The sample consisted of CD8+ T cells from peripheral blood mononuclear cells, taken in the second trimester of pregnancy. The chain couples TRBV5-1 to TRBJ2-5; TRBD2 agrees at 7 bases. The J call may be wrong; the DNA end is better matched by TRBJ2-7. The chain's CDR3 is CASSFSGRASDEQYF. The CDR3 bases are TGCGCCAGCAGCTTCTCAGGGAGGGCCTCCGACGAGCAGTACTTC.